This T cell receptor (beta chain) was recovered during a study of shared clonotypes between healthy human individuals. This CDR3 is 13 amino acids long. V lost 2 bases to trimming and J lost 7 bases, with 12 bases between them. Germline lookup yields CDR1 SGHTS and CDR2 YDEGEE. Profiling relied on immunoSEQ multiplex PCR, and the TCRdb table lists in-frame clones only, not all of them. The sample has approximately 1.1 million clones; about four fifths are singletons. This TCR was recovered from a man aged 18 to 29 in good health. Some clones in this sample may be carry-over from other donors' samples. The chain has TRBV5-8 and TRBJ1-2; possibly TRBD1 for D (6 bases). Sequencing used memory CD4+ T cells from PBMCs. Subset of the sample: CD45RA-negative fraction. CDR3 amino acids: CASSFGGSGGYTF. CDR3 DNA: TGTGCCAGCAGCTTCGGGGGCTCGGGTGGCTACACCTTC.